Listed below are T cell receptor beta chains from one sample, sequenced in a study of vaccination effects on CD4 cells after COVID-19. These TCRs are of unknown antigen specificity. Repertoires were generated with immunoSEQ multiplex PCR, while TCRdb's copy carries only in-frame clones and drops some. The sample includes 50,000 to 60,000 clones, under 75% seen only once; the top ten take approximately 20%. This material consisted of CD4+ T cells from PBMCs cultured with SARS-CoV-2 spike peptides, taken before COVID-19 vaccination. The receptor source for this set is a human donor who received a COVID-19 vaccine. Both conserved end residues are part of each CDR3. A D gene is named only where the DNA matches it firmly. Only part of the rows carry a size: once, few, many, or a class if the clone is expanded.

d_call: .
clone_size: .
j_call: TRBJ2-3
v_call: TRBV2
cdr3_nt: TGTGCCAGCAACCCCAGAACAGATACGCAGTATTTT
cdr3_aa: CASNPRTDTQYF

d_call: TRBD1
clone_size: .
j_call: TRBJ1-2
v_call: TRBV27
cdr3_nt: TGTGCCACCCGGGCGCTGACAGGGATCTACACCTTC
cdr3_aa: CATRALTGIYTF

d_call: TRBD1
clone_size: .
j_call: TRBJ1-1
v_call: TRBV30
cdr3_nt: TGTGCCTGGGACAGGGAGAACACTGAAGCTTTCTTT
cdr3_aa: CAWDRENTEAFF

d_call: .
clone_size: .
j_call: TRBJ2-7
v_call: TRBV19
cdr3_nt: TGTGCCAGTAGTATAGGGGACATCTTCAACTCCTACGAGCAGTACTTC
cdr3_aa: CASSIGDIFNSYEQYF

d_call: TRBD1
clone_size: once
j_call: TRBJ2-7
v_call: TRBV6-5
cdr3_nt: TGTGCCAGCAGTTCCCCCCAGGGGGCGTTGTCCGAGCAGTACTTC
cdr3_aa: CASSSPQGALSEQYF

d_call: .
clone_size: .
j_call: TRBJ2-1
v_call: TRBV6-6
cdr3_nt: TGTGCCAGCAGTTACTCGACGGTCTACAATGAGCAGTTCTTC
cdr3_aa: CASSYSTVYNEQFF

d_call: .
clone_size: few
j_call: TRBJ1-2
v_call: TRBV21-1
cdr3_nt: TGTGCCAGCAGCAAAGGTGCCCGAACTAACTATGGCTACACCTTC
cdr3_aa: CASSKGARTNYGYTF

d_call: .
clone_size: .
j_call: TRBJ1-2
v_call: TRBV4-3
cdr3_nt: TGCGCCAGCAGCCAAGGGACGACGGGCTACACCTTC
cdr3_aa: CASSQGTTGYTF

d_call: .
clone_size: .
j_call: TRBJ1-1
v_call: TRBV5-4
cdr3_nt: TGTGCCAGCAGCTTGGGGGGCAGCCAAGAAGCTTTCTTT
cdr3_aa: CASSLGGSQEAFF

d_call: .
clone_size: .
j_call: TRBJ1-6
v_call: TRBV7-3
cdr3_nt: TGTGCCAGCAGCTCGGATAATTCACCCCTCCACTTT
cdr3_aa: CASSSDNSPLHF

d_call: TRBD1
clone_size: .
j_call: TRBJ1-1
v_call: TRBV19
cdr3_nt: TGTGCCAGTAGTCCGAGGGACAGGATGAACACTGAAGCTTTCTTT
cdr3_aa: CASSPRDRMNTEAFF

d_call: .
clone_size: .
j_call: TRBJ1-4
v_call: TRBV5-1
cdr3_nt: TGCGCCAGCAGCCGGAGTGGGGAACGAAGTGAAAAACTGTTTTTT
cdr3_aa: CASSRSGERSEKLFF

d_call: .
clone_size: .
j_call: TRBJ1-2
v_call: TRBV3-1/TRBV3-2
cdr3_nt: TGTGCCAGCAGCCAAGACGGGACCTCAGGGAGCTATGGCTACACCTTC
cdr3_aa: CASSQDGTSGSYGYTF

d_call: TRBD2
clone_size: .
j_call: TRBJ2-3
v_call: TRBV9
cdr3_nt: TGTGCCAGCAGCGTAGGGCTAGCGGGAGTGAAGAGTAGTAGAGATACGCAGTATTTT
cdr3_aa: CASSVGLAGVKSSRDTQYF

d_call: .
clone_size: .
j_call: TRBJ1-2
v_call: TRBV21-1
cdr3_nt: TGTGCCAGCAGCACCAGGGGCAGGCGGTTCTATGGCTACACCTTC
cdr3_aa: CASSTRGRRFYGYTF

d_call: TRBD1
clone_size: few
j_call: TRBJ1-1
v_call: TRBV5-1
cdr3_nt: TGCGCCAGCAGCTTGACAGGGGCTTTGGGCACTGAAGCTTTCTTT
cdr3_aa: CASSLTGALGTEAFF

d_call: .
clone_size: few
j_call: TRBJ1-3
v_call: TRBV4-2
cdr3_nt: TGTGCCAGCAGCCAAGATCCAGGACTTGGAAACACCATATATTTT
cdr3_aa: CASSQDPGLGNTIYF

d_call: TRBD1
clone_size: few
j_call: TRBJ1-2
v_call: TRBV7-2
cdr3_nt: TGTGCCAGCAGCTTGCGTGTACAGGGGTATGGCTACACCTTC
cdr3_aa: CASSLRVQGYGYTF

d_call: .
clone_size: .
j_call: TRBJ2-1
v_call: TRBV4-1
cdr3_nt: TGCGCCAGCAGCCAAAGTGTTGGGGTTTACAATGAGCAGTTCTTC
cdr3_aa: CASSQSVGVYNEQFF

d_call: .
clone_size: few
j_call: TRBJ1-6
v_call: TRBV7-9
cdr3_nt: TGTGCCAGCACCAGAGACACAGACAATTCACCCCTCCACTTT
cdr3_aa: CASTRDTDNSPLHF

d_call: .
clone_size: .
j_call: TRBJ1-4
v_call: TRBV27
cdr3_nt: TGTGCCAGCAGTTTTGGTCTGACTAATGAAAAACTGTTTTTT
cdr3_aa: CASSFGLTNEKLFF

d_call: .
clone_size: .
j_call: TRBJ1-1
v_call: TRBV7-9
cdr3_nt: TGTGCCAGCAGTTATCCCGGCAGACTGAACACTGAAGCTTTCTTT
cdr3_aa: CASSYPGRLNTEAFF

d_call: TRBD1
clone_size: .
j_call: TRBJ2-1
v_call: TRBV5-1
cdr3_nt: TGCGCCAGCAGCCTACTGGGACAGCGCGCCTGGGGTGAGCAGTTCTTC
cdr3_aa: CASSLLGQRAWGEQFF

d_call: TRBD2
clone_size: .
j_call: TRBJ2-2
v_call: TRBV5-6
cdr3_nt: TGTGCCAGCAGCATAATAGCGGGGGGGAACACCGGGGAGCTGTTTTTT
cdr3_aa: CASSIIAGGNTGELFF

d_call: TRBD1
clone_size: few
j_call: TRBJ1-6
v_call: TRBV5-1
cdr3_nt: TGCGCCAGCAGCTTCTACAGGGGGCCGAATTCACCCCTCCACTTT
cdr3_aa: CASSFYRGPNSPLHF

d_call: .
clone_size: .
j_call: TRBJ1-1
v_call: TRBV9
cdr3_nt: TGTGCCAGCAGCGTAGACGGGGTGCGCACTGAAGCTTTCTTT
cdr3_aa: CASSVDGVRTEAFF